This T cell receptor beta chain was captured by sequencing in a study of read filtering for tumor transcriptome and immune sequencing. Molecular barcoded adaptors covering alpha/delta and beta/gamma chains were used on roughly 400 ng RNA. One entry per CDR3 protein, called by TCRdb with MiXCR from the reads. The profile shows approximately 150,000 distinct CDR3 sequences, about 12% of them singletons. The CDR3 covers 14 residues. CDR1 MNHEY and CDR2 SVGAGI come from the germline V gene. J was trimmed by 10 bases and V by 10 bases; bases with no gene match: 15. This clonotype was counted many times. Source material: a population of CD138-negative cells sorted from bone marrow. The V and J genes are TRBV6-5 and TRBJ1-1; TRBD1 matches at 10 bases. The clonotype was recovered from a donor older than 35 with multiple myeloma. CDR3 loop: CATQGDGTGERAFF. The CDR3 nucleotides are TGTGCCACTCAGGGGGATGGGACAGGGGAAAGAGCTTTCTTT.